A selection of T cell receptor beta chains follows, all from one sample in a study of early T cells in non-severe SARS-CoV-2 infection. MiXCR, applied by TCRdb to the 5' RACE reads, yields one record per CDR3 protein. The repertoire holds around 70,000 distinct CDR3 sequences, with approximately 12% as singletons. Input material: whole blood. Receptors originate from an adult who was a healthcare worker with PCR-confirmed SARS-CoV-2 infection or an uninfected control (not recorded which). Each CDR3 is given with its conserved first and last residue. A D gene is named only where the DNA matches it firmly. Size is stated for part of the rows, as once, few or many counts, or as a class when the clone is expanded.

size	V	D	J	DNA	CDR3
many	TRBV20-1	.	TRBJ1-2	TGCAGTGCTCATCCCCGTGAGGGACCGCTAAACTATGGCTACACCTTC	CSAHPREGPLNYGYTF
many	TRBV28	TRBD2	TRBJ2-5	TGTGCCAGCAGTGCGAGCGGGAGCGCAAGACAAGAGACCCAGTACTTC	CASSASGSARQETQYF
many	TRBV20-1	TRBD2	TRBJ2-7	TGCAGTGCTTCGGGACTAGCGGGAGGAGTTGGGCAGTACTTC	CSASGLAGGVGQYF
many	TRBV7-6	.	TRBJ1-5	TGTGCCAGCAGCCCAGGACAGACTAGCAATCAGCCCCAGCATTTT	CASSPGQTSNQPQHF
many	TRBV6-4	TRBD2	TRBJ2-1	TGTGCCAGCAGTGCTGGGACTAGCGGGAACAATGAGCAGTTCTTC	CASSAGTSGNNEQFF
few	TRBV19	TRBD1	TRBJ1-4	TGTGCCAGTGGTCAGACAGGGAGGACAGGAACGGCTAATGAAAAACTGTTTTTT	CASGQTGRTGTANEKLFF
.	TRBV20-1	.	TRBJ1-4	TGCAGTGCTAGAGATAGGGGTCTAGGGTCTAATGAAAAACTGTTTTTT	CSARDRGLGSNEKLFF
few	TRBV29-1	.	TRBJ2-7	TGCAGCGTTGAGATCGATGGCGCAGGTCGTAGGTACGAGCAGTACTTC	CSVEIDGAGRRYEQYF
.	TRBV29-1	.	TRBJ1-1	TGCAGCGTTGACCAGAACACTGAAGCTTTCTTT	CSVDQNTEAFF
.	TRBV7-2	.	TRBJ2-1	TGTGCCAGCAGCTTAGGGACCGGGAGCTCCTACAATGAGCAGTTCTTC	CASSLGTGSSYNEQFF
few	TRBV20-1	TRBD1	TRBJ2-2	TGCAGTGCCACCGCGGGGACAGGGACGGCGGGGACCGGGGAGCTGTTTTTT	CSATAGTGTAGTGELFF
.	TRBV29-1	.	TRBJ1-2	TGCAGCGTTGGCGGCAGGTATTCCAGCTATGGCTACACCTTC	CSVGGRYSSYGYTF
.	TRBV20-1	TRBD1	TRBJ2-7	TGCAGTGCTAAGGGACAGGGGGCGTCTGTGGGGCAGTACTTC	CSAKGQGASVGQYF
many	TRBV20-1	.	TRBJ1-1	TGCAGTGCTAGAGAGGACAGGAACACTGAAGCTTTCTTT	CSAREDRNTEAFF
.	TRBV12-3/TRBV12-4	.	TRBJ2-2	TGTGCCAGCAGTCTCCGGGCCACCAGCGGGGAGCTGTTTTTT	CASSLRATSGELFF
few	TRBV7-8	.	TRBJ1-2	TGTGCCAGCAGCTTATCGCGGGGAGACTATGGCTACACCTTC	CASSLSRGDYGYTF
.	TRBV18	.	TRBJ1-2	TGTGCCAGCTCACTAGGGCCGTCTAACTATGGCTACACCTTC	CASSLGPSNYGYTF
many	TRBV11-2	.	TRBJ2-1	TGTGCCAGCAGCTCCCTAAGGAGCAATGAGCAGTTCTTC	CASSSLRSNEQFF
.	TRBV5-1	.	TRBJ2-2	TGCGCCAGCAGTCTAAACCGGCCGGGGGCCAACCTAAGGGACACCGGGGAGCTGTTTTTT	CASSLNRPGANLRDTGELFF
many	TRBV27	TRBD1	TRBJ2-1	TGTGCCAGCAGTTTCAGGGGGACCTACAATGAGCAGTTCTTC	CASSFRGTYNEQFF
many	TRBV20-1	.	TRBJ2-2	TGCAGTGCTTACTGGAACACCGGGGAGCTGTTTTTT	CSAYWNTGELFF
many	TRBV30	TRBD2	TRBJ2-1	TGTGCCTGGAGTGCGGGGGGCAATGAGCAGTTCTTC	CAWSAGGNEQFF
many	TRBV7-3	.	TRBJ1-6	TGTGCCAGCAGCTTAACGAGCAGGGGCAATTCACCCCTCCACTTT	CASSLTSRGNSPLHF
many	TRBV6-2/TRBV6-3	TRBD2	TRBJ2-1	TGTGCCAGCATCGACGAGAGACTAGCGGGAGGCTATGAGCAGTTCTTC	CASIDERLAGGYEQFF
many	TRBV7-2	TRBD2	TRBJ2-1	TGTGCCAGCAGCTTAGCCGCTAGCGGGAGGTACAATGAGCAGTTCTTC	CASSLAASGRYNEQFF
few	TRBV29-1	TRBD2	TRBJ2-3	TGCAGCGTGGCGGGGAGGGATGGCCGCCATACGCAGTATTTT	CSVAGRDGRHTQYF
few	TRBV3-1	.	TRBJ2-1	TGTGCCAGCAGCCAGGCGAATTACAATGAGCAGTTCTTC	CASSQANYNEQFF
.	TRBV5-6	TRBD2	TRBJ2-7	TGTGCCAGCAGCTCCTCTCCCAGCGGGACCTACGAGCAGTACTTC	CASSSSPSGTYEQYF
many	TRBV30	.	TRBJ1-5	TGTGCCTGGAGTTACAGGGATCAGCCCCAGCATTTT	CAWSYRDQPQHF
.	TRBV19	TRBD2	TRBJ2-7	TGTGCCAGTAGTCATAGCGGGAGCTCCTACGAGCAGTACTTC	CASSHSGSSYEQYF
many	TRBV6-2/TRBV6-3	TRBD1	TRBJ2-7	TGTGCCAGCAGCCCCACAGGGGGCCCCTACGAGCAGTACTTC	CASSPTGGPYEQYF
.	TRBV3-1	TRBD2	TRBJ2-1	TGTGCCAGCAGCCTTTCCGGGACTATGAGGATTCGTGAGCAGTTCTTC	CASSLSGTMRIREQFF
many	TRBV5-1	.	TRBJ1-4	TGCGCCAGCAGCCGCATAGGAGCAACTAATGAAAAACTGTTTTTT	CASSRIGATNEKLFF
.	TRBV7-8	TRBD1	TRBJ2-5	TGTGCCAGCAGCTACCGAGGACAGGGCAGAGAGGATGGGGACTTC	CASSYRGQGREDGDF
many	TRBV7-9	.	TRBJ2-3	TGTGCCAGCATCCGCCGGACAGAGAGGCGAGCGGGAAGTGGGGCCTCTAGCACAGATACGCAGTATTTT	CASIRRTERRAGSGASSTDTQYF
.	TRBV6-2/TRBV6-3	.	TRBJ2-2	TGTGCCAGCAGGGGTTTGTATTACACCGGGGAGCTGTTTTTT	CASRGLYYTGELFF
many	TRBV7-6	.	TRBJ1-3	TGTGCCAGCAGCCCGTGGGACCTCCCAAACACCATATATTTT	CASSPWDLPNTIYF
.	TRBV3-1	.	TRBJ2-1	TGTGCCAGCAGGGTGTCGGGAGCCCACAATGAGCAGTTCTTC	CASRVSGAHNEQFF
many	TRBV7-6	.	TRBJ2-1	TGTGCCAGCGGCGAGTACAATGAGCAGTTCTTC	CASGEYNEQFF
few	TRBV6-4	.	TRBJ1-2	TGTGCCAGCAGTGACCCCCACAGGGAGTTTATGTTGTACTATGGCTACACCTTC	CASSDPHREFMLYYGYTF
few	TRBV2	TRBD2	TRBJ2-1	TGTGCCAGCAGTGGGACTAGCGGGAGGGCGAATGAGCAGTTCTTC	CASSGTSGRANEQFF
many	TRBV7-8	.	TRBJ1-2	TGTGCCAGCAGCCTCTGGCCCGGCGGAGGCTACACCTTC	CASSLWPGGGYTF
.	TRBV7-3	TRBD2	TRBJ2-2	TGTGCCAGCAGCCAGGGACTAGCGGACACCGGGGAGCTGTTTTTT	CASSQGLADTGELFF
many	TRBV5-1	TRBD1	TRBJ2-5	TGCGCCAGCAGGCCACAGGGGGCAGGGGAGACCCAGTACTTC	CASRPQGAGETQYF
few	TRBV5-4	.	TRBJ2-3	TGTGCCAGCAGCTTGGGACAGGGAGGTAACACAGATACGCAGTATTTT	CASSLGQGGNTDTQYF
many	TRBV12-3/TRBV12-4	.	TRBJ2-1	TGTGCCAGCAAATTTGGGGGCCACTACAATGAGCAGTTCTTC	CASKFGGHYNEQFF
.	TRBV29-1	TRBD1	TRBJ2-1	TGCAGCGTTGCATCGGGACAGGGCCACAATGAGCAGTTCTTC	CSVASGQGHNEQFF
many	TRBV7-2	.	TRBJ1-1	TGTGCCAGCAGCTTCGACAGCATGAACACTGAAGCTTTCTTT	CASSFDSMNTEAFF
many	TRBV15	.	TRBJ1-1	TGTGCCACCAGCAGACTCTCGCCGACTGAAGCTTTCTTT	CATSRLSPTEAFF
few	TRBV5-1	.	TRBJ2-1	TGCGCCAGCAGCTCGGGCCCCGCTCATGAGCAGTTCTTC	CASSSGPAHEQFF
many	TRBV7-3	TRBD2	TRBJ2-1	TGTGCCAGCAGCTTAAAGGCTAGCGGGAACAATGAGCAGTTCTTC	CASSLKASGNNEQFF
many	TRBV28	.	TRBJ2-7	TGTGCCATCTTTACCCAGGCCCTCGAGCAGTACTTC	CAIFTQALEQYF
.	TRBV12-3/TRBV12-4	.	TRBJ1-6	TGTGCCAGCAGTTTAGGTTGGGGGACATGGTCATCCCCGACCCTCCACTTT	CASSLGWGTWSSPTLHF
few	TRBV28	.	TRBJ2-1	TGTGCCAGCAGTTTATTCCAGAGGGTGCATTACAATGAGCAGTTCTTC	CASSLFQRVHYNEQFF
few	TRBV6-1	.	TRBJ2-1	TGTGCCAGCAGTGAAAGGACCAATCCCCTCAATGAGCAGTTCTTC	CASSERTNPLNEQFF